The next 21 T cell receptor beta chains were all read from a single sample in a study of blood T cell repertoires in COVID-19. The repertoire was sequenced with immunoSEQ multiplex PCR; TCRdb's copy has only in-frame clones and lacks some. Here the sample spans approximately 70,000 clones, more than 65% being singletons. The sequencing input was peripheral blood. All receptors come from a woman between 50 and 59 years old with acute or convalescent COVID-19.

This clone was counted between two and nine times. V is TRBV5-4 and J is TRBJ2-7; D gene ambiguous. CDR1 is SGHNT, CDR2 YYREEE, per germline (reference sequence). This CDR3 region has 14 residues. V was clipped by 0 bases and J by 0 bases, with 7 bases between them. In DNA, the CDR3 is TGTGCCAGCAGCTTGGAAACTGGCTCCTACGAGCAGTACTTC. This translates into CASSLETGSYEQYF. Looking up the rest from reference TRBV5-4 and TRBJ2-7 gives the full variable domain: ETGVTQSPTHLIKTRGQQVTLRCSSQSGHNTVSWYQQALGQGPQFIFQYYREEENGRGNFPPRFSGLQFPNYSSELNVNALELDDSALYLCASSLETGSYEQYFGPGTRLTVT.

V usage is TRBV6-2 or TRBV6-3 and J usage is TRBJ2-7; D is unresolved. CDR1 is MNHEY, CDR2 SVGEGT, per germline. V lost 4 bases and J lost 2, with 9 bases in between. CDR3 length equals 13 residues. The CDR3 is CASSSFRTYEQYF. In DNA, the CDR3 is TGTGCCAGCAGTTCGTTCAGGACCTACGAGCAGTACTTC.

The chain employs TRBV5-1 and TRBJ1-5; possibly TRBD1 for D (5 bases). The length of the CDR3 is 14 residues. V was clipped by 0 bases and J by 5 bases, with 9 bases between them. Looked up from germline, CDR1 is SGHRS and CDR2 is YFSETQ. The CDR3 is CASSLGIGDQPQHF. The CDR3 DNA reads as TGCGCCAGCAGCTTGGGTATAGGGGATCAGCCCCAGCATTTT.

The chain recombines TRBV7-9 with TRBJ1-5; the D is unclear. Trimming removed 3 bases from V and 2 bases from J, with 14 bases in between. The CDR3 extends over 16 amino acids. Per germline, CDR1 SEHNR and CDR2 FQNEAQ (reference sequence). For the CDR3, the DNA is TGTGCCAGCAGCTTTTTCGCTGGGCGAGGCAATCAGCCCCAGCATTTT. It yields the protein CASSFFAGRGNQPQHF. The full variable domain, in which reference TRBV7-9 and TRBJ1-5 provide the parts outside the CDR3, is DTGVSQNPRHKITKRGQNVTFRCDPISEHNRLYWYRQTLGQGPEFLTYFQNEAQLEKSRLLSDRFSAERPKGSFSTLEIQRTEQGDSAMYLCASSFFAGRGNQPQHFGDGTRLSIL.

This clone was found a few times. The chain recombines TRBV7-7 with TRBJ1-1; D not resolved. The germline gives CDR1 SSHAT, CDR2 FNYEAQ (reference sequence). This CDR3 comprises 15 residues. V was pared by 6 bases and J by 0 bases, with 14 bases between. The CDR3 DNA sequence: TGTGCCAGCAGTCCACTCGGAGGGATGAACACTGAAGCTTTCTTT. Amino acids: CASSPLGGMNTEAFF.

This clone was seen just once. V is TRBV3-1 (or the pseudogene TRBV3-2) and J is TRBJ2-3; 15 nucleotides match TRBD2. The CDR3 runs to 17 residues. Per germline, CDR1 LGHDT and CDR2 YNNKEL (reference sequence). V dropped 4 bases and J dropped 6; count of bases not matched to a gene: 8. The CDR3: CASSLGLAGGPQDTQYF. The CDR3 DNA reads TGTGCCAGCAGCCTGGGACTAGCGGGGGGCCCCCAGGATACGCAGTATTTT.

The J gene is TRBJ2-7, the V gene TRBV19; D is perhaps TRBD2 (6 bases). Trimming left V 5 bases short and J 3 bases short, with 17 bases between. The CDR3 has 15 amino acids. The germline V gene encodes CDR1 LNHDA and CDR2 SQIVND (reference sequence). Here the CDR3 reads CASSLGSGTFYEQYF. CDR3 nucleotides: TGTGCCAGTAGTTTGGGTAGCGGTACCTTCTACGAGCAGTACTTC. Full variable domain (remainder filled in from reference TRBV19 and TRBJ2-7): DGGITQSPKYLFRKEGQNVTLSCEQNLNHDAMYWYRQDPGQGLRLIYYSQIVNDFQKGDIAEGYSVSREKKESFPLTVTSAQKNPTAFYLCASSLGSGTFYEQYFGPGTRLTVT.

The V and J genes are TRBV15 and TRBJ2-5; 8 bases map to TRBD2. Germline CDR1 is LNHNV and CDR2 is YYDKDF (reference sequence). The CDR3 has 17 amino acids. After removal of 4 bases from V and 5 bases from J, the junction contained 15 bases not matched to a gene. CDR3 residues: CATSIWDPRVAGETQYF. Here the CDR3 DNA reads TGTGCCACCAGCATATGGGACCCCAGGGTAGCGGGGGAGACCCAGTACTTC.

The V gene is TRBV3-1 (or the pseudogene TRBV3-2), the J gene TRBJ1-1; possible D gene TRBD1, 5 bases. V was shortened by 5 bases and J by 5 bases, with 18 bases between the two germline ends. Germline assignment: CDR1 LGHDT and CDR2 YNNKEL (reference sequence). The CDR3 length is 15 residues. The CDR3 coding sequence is TGTGCCAGCAGCTACAATGCGGGGCGGAGGACTGAAGCTTTCTTT. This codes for CASSYNAGRRTEAFF.

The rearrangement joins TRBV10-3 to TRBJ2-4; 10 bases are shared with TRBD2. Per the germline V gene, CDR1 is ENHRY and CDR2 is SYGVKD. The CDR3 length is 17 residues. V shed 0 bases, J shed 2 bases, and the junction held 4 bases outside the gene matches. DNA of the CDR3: TGTGCCATCAGTGAGTCTCTAGCGGGGGAATCCAAAAACATTCAGTACTTC. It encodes CAISESLAGESKNIQYF.

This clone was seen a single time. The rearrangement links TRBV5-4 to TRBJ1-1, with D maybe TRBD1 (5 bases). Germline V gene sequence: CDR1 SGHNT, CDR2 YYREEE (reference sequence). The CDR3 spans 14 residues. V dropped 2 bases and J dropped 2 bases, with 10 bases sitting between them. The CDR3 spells CASSFQGINTEAFF. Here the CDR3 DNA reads TGTGCCAGCAGCTTCCAGGGAATAAACACTGAAGCTTTCTTT.

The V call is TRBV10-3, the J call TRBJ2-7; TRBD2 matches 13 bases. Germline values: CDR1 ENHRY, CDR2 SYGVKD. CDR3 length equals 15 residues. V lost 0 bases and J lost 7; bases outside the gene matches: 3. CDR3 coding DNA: TGTGCCATCAGTGAGTCGGGACTAGCGGGAATTGAGCAGTACTTC. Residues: CAISESGLAGIEQYF.

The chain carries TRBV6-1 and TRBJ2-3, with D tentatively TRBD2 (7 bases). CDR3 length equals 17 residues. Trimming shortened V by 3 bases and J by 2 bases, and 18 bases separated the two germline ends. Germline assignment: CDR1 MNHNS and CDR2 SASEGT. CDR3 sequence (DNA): TGTGCCAGCAGTGAGCTTGGGACGGGGGGCGTCACAGATACGCAGTATTTT. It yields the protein CASSELGTGGVTDTQYF.

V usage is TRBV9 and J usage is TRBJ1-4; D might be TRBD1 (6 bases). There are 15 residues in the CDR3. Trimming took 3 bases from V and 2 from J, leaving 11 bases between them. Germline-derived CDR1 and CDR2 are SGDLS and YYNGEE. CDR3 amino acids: CASSARDNTNEKLFF. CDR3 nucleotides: TGTGCCAGCAGCGCGAGGGACAATACTAATGAAAAACTGTTTTTT.

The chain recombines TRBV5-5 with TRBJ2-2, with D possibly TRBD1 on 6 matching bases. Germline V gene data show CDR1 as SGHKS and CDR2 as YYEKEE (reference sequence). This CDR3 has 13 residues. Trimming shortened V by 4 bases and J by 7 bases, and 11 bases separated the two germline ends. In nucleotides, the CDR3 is TGTGCCAGCAGCACGGGACATGGCGGGGAGCTGTTTTTT. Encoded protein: CASSTGHGGELFF.

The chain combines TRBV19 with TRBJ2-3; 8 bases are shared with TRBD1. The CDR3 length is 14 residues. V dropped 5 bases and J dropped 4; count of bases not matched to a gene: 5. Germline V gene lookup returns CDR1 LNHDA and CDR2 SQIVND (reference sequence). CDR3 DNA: TGTGCCAGTAGTCCCCAGGGGGCGTCAGATACGCAGTATTTT. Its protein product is CASSPQGASDTQYF.

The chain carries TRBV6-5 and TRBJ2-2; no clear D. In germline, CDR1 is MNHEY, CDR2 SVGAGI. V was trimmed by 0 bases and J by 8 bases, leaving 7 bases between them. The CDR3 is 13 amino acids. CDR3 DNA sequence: TGTGCCAGCAGTTACTCTCCGTTGGGGGAGCTGTTTTTT. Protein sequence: CASSYSPLGELFF.

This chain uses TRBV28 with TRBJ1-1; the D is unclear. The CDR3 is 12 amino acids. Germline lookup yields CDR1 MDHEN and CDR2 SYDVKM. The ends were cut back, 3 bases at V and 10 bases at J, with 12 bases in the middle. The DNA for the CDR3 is TGTGCCAGCAGTTTGATTGGAGAGTTAGCTTTCTTT. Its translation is CASSLIGELAFF. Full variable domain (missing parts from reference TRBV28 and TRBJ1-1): DVKVTQSSRYLVKRTGEKVFLECVQDMDHENMFWYRQDPGLGLRLIYFSYDVKMKEKGDIPEGYSVSREKKERFSLILESASTNQTSMYLCASSLIGELAFFGQGTRLTVV.

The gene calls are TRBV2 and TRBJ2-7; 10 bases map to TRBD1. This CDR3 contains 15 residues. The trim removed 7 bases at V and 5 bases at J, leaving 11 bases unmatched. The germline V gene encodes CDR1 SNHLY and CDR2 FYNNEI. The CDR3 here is CASNKNRDRGDEQYF. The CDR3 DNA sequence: TGTGCCAGCAATAAAAACCGGGACAGGGGTGACGAGCAGTACTTC.

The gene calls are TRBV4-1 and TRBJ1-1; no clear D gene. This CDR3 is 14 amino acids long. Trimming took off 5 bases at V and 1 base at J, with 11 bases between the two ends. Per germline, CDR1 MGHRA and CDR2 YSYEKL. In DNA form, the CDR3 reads TGCGCCAGCAGCTCCCAAACATCGAACACTGAAGCTTTCTTT. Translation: CASSSQTSNTEAFF.

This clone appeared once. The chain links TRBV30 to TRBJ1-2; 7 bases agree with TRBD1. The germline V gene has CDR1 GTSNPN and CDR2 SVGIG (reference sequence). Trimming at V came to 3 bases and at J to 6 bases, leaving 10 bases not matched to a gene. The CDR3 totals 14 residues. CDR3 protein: CAWSKYRGGDGYTF. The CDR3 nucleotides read TGTGCCTGGAGCAAATACAGGGGAGGCGATGGCTACACCTTC.